One and the same sample provided the 27 T cell receptor beta chains below, sequenced in a study of blood T cell repertoires in COVID-19. Here immunoSEQ multiplex PCR was the method, and the copy in TCRdb shows in-frame clones only, minus some. The table records around 67,000 clones, roughly 87% of them present only once. Sequenced input: peripheral blood. These receptors all come from a woman of 80 years or more with acute or convalescent COVID-19.

The V call is TRBV5-5, the J call TRBJ2-1; 11 nucleotides match TRBD2. J lost 9 bases, V lost 0 bases, and 8 bases had no gene match. Germline CDR1 is SGHKS and CDR2 is YYEKEE (reference sequence). The CDR3 is made up of 16 amino acids. CDR3 residues: CASSLEFIAGGREQFF. CDR3 nucleotide sequence: TGTGCCAGCAGCTTGGAGTTCATAGCGGGGGGGCGTGAGCAGTTCTTC.

The chain combines TRBV19 with TRBJ1-2, with TRBD1 matching 9 bases. CDR1 is LNHDA and CDR2 is SQIVND in the germline V gene (reference sequence). The length of the CDR3 is 12 residues. The junction had 3 bases not matched to a gene; V was cut back by 7 bases and J by 6 bases. This CDR3 reads CASKGTGHGYTF. The DNA of the CDR3 is TGTGCCAGTAAAGGGACAGGGCATGGCTACACCTTC.

This rearrangement joins TRBV27 to TRBJ2-1, with 9 positions matching TRBD1. Germline CDR1 reads MNHEY; CDR2 reads SMNVEV (reference sequence). V lost 3 bases, J lost 6 bases, and 12 bases stayed unmatched. The CDR3 covers 17 residues. The CDR3 bases are TGTGCCAGCAGTTTTTCGTCGACAGGGGGATTTCGCAATGAGCAGTTCTTC. It codes for CASSFSSTGGFRNEQFF.

The rearrangement links TRBV6-5 to TRBJ1-1; D is perhaps TRBD1 (5 bases). V was shortened by 7 bases and J by 6 bases, with 15 bases between the two germline ends. The germline gives CDR1 MNHEY, CDR2 SVGAGI. The length of the CDR3 is 13 residues. As DNA, the CDR3 is TGTGCCAGCACCCCGAACAGGAGGGCTGAAGCTTTCTTT. It specifies CASTPNRRAEAFF.

The chain recombines TRBV7-2 with TRBJ2-3; D perhaps matches TRBD2 (5 bases). CDR1 and CDR2 from the germline V gene are SGHTA and FQGNSA. Trimming left V 5 bases short and J 1 base short, with 10 bases between. The CDR3 runs to 14 residues. The CDR3 DNA reads TGTGCCAGCAGCGCCGATAGCGGCACAGATACGCAGTATTTT. This codes for CASSADSGTDTQYF.

This sequence joins TRBV4-2 and TRBJ2-3; 10 nucleotides line up with TRBD2. The CDR3 covers 15 residues. Germline CDR1 and CDR2: LGHNA and YNFKEQ. The ends lost 7 bases at V and 2 bases at J; junction bases unmatched: 6. The CDR3 sequence: CASTPSGRDTDTQYF. The CDR3 DNA is TGTGCCAGCACTCCCAGCGGGAGGGACACAGATACGCAGTATTTT.

The chain employs TRBV19 and TRBJ2-5, with 11 bases fitting TRBD1. The CDR3 totals 14 residues. Trimming cost V 7 bases and J 5 bases; bases outside gene matches: 6. CDR1 is LNHDA and CDR2 is SQIVND in the germline V gene (reference sequence). The chain's CDR3 is CASKNRDRGETQYF. DNA for the CDR3: TGTGCCAGTAAAAACCGGGACAGGGGGGAGACCCAGTACTTC.

J is TRBJ1-4 and V is TRBV5-1, with 8 bases fitting TRBD1. The CDR3 consists of 15 residues. The J segment lost 2 bases and the V segment lost 4 bases, leaving 4 bases of the junction unmatched. Per the germline V gene, CDR1 is SGHRS and CDR2 is YFSETQ. The CDR3 is CASSSQGATNEKLFF. The CDR3 region has the DNA TGCGCCAGCAGCAGCCAGGGGGCGACTAATGAAAAACTGTTTTTT.

The V and J genes are TRBV7-8 and TRBJ2-2; 7 bases line up with TRBD1. The germline V gene encodes CDR1 SGHVS and CDR2 FQNEAQ. The CDR3 runs 14 residues. Trimming took 6 bases from V and 3 from J; bases not matched to a gene: 4. This CDR3 reads CASRSDRDTGELFF. The CDR3 DNA reads TGTGCCAGCAGATCCGACAGGGACACCGGGGAGCTGTTTTTT.

The rearrangement joins TRBV11-2 to TRBJ1-2, with D possibly matching TRBD1 (6 bases). The CDR3 consists of 11 residues. Trimming cost V 6 bases and J 8 bases, with 10 bases left between them. Germline loops: CDR1 SGHAT, CDR2 FQNNGV. Written as DNA, the CDR3 is TGTGCCAGCAGATTTACAGGGGGCTACACCTTC. Protein: CASRFTGGYTF.

The rearrangement uses TRBV12-5 and TRBJ2-3; no clear D gene. Germline V gene data show CDR1 as LGHNT and CDR2 as FRNRAP. Trimming shortened V by 3 bases and J by 3 bases, and 7 bases separated the two germline ends. The CDR3 contains 13 residues. The CDR3 nucleotides read TGTGCTAGTGGTTTTGGAGTTACAGATACGCAGTATTTT. Residues: CASGFGVTDTQYF.

The rearrangement links TRBV14 to TRBJ2-5; D may be TRBD2 (5 bases). The V and J ends lost 2 bases and 7 bases respectively, with 11 bases between them. The CDR3 contains 13 residues. Germline CDR1 is SGHDN and CDR2 is FVKESK. The CDR3 loop reads CASSQQIEGTQYF. As DNA, the CDR3 is TGTGCCAGCAGCCAACAAATAGAGGGGACCCAGTACTTC.

The J gene is TRBJ1-3, the V gene TRBV5-1, with unresolved D. Germline CDR1 SGHRS, CDR2 YFSETQ. This CDR3 contains 14 residues. With 6 bases removed from V and 2 bases from J, the gap between germline ends came to 12 bases. CDR3 DNA sequence: TGCGCCAGCATGGAGGGTCCTGCTGGAAACACCATATATTTT. Amino acid sequence: CASMEGPAGNTIYF.

The rearrangement links TRBV4-3 to TRBJ2-7, with TRBD2 matching 8 bases. In germline, CDR1 is LGHNA, CDR2 YSLEER. Germline trimming cut 1 base from V and 1 base from J; bases unmatched to any gene: 0. This CDR3 region has 14 residues. As DNA, the CDR3 is TGCGCCAGCAGCCAAGGACTAGCGTCCTACGAGCAGTACTTC. Its protein product is CASSQGLASYEQYF.

This clone was seen once. The chain recombines TRBV19 with TRBJ1-5, with D perhaps matching TRBD1 (5 bases). With 5 bases removed from V and 0 bases from J, the gap between germline ends came to 11 bases. This CDR3 has 15 residues. The germline V gene encodes CDR1 LNHDA and CDR2 SQIVND (reference sequence). Here the CDR3 reads CASSRGQDSNQPQHF. In nucleotides, the CDR3 is TGTGCCAGTAGTCGTGGACAAGATAGCAATCAGCCCCAGCATTTT.

The V and J genes are TRBV5-1 and TRBJ1-5; the match to TRBD1 covers 8 bases. The CDR3 extends over 18 amino acids. Germline V gene sequence: CDR1 SGHRS, CDR2 YFSETQ. After removal of 1 base from V and 2 bases from J, the junction contained 11 bases not matched to a gene. CDR3 region: CASSLRPTGEDGNQPQHF. The CDR3 DNA sequence: TGCGCCAGCAGCTTGCGCCCGACAGGGGAGGATGGCAATCAGCCCCAGCATTTT.

The gene calls are TRBV28 and TRBJ1-5; D gene uncertain. The CDR3 sequence is 15 residues long. V shed 2 bases and J shed 3 bases, with 11 bases lying between them. CDR1 is MDHEN, CDR2 SYDVKM, per germline. In DNA form, the CDR3 reads TGTGCCAGCAGTTTACGTTCGGGGTTCAATCAGCCCCAGCATTTT. Translation: CASSLRSGFNQPQHF.

V usage is TRBV7-6 and J usage is TRBJ2-3; weak D call: TRBD2 (5 bases). Germline lookup yields CDR1 SGHVS and CDR2 FNYEAQ. Trimming removed 3 bases from V and 4 bases from J, with 17 bases in between. The CDR3 has 16 amino acids. This CDR3 is CASSFGGTSRADTQYF. The CDR3, as DNA: TGTGCCAGCAGCTTTGGCGGTACTAGTCGGGCAGATACGCAGTATTTT.

J is TRBJ2-2 and V is TRBV11-3; 7 nucleotides line up with TRBD1. This CDR3 comprises 16 residues. The trim removed 0 bases at V and 2 bases at J, leaving 3 bases unmatched. CDR1 and CDR2 from the germline V gene are SGHNT and YENEEA. CDR3: CASSLEGQSNTGELFF. The CDR3 DNA reads TGTGCCAGCAGCTTAGAGGGACAGAGTAACACCGGGGAGCTGTTTTTT.

This clone was recorded once. The chain carries TRBV29-1 and TRBJ2-2; TRBD2 agrees at 13 bases. The germline V gene encodes CDR1 SQVTM and CDR2 ANQGSEA. The V gene end was trimmed by 6 bases and the J gene end by 6 bases; junction bases not matched to a gene: 7. This CDR3 has 15 residues. The CDR3 loop reads CSVQGLAGVAGELFF. In DNA form, the CDR3 reads TGCAGCGTGCAAGGACTAGCGGGAGTCGCCGGGGAGCTGTTTTTT.

The genes are TRBV28 and TRBJ2-7, with D uncertain. The V and J ends lost 0 bases and 7 bases respectively, with 22 bases between them. The germline gives CDR1 MDHEN, CDR2 SYDVKM. This CDR3 has 17 residues. The DNA for the CDR3 is TGTGCCAGCAGTTTATGGGATCTCACGAACGCGGCTAAGGAGCAGTACTTC. Translation gives CASSLWDLTNAAKEQYF.

The chain has TRBV7-9 and TRBJ1-2, with TRBD1 matching over 7 bases. CDR1 is SEHNR and CDR2 is FQNEAQ in the germline V gene (reference sequence). This CDR3 is built from 14 residues. V lost 2 bases and J lost 9; bases outside the gene matches: 9. The CDR3 DNA follows: TGTGCCAGCAGCTTAACAGGGGATAGGATGAGCTACACCTTC. It encodes CASSLTGDRMSYTF.

This chain uses TRBV10-3 with TRBJ1-3, with 7 bases aligning to TRBD1. The CDR3 sequence is 15 residues long. V was pared by 4 bases and J by 0 bases, with 3 bases of the junction left unmatched. Germline V CDR1 and CDR2: ENHRY, SYGVKD. The CDR3 DNA is TGTGCCATCAGTGGGGGACAGCTCTCTGGAAACACCATATATTTT. It yields the protein CAISGGQLSGNTIYF.

The J gene is TRBJ2-2, the V gene TRBV2; a possible D gene is TRBD2 (5 bases). CDR1 SNHLY and CDR2 FYNNEI come from the germline V gene. This CDR3 region has 15 residues. V was trimmed by 6 bases and J by 3 bases, leaving 14 bases between them. In DNA, the CDR3 is TGTGCCAGCAGGGAGCAGGACTCGTACACCGGGGAGCTGTTTTTT. Its protein is CASREQDSYTGELFF.

The chain links TRBV19 to TRBJ2-7, with D possibly matching TRBD1 (6 bases). The V end was cut by 5 bases, the J end by 3 bases, with 11 bases between. The CDR3 totals 13 residues. CDR1 is LNHDA, CDR2 SQIVND, per germline (reference sequence). The CDR3 region is CASSPQGGYEQYF. The CDR3 DNA reads TGTGCCAGTAGTCCTCAAGGGGGCTACGAGCAGTACTTC. Drawing the rest from reference TRBV19 and TRBJ2-7, the complete variable domain is DGGITQSPKYLFRKEGQNVTLSCEQNLNHDAMYWYRQDPGQGLRLIYYSQIVNDFQKGDIAEGYSVSREKKESFPLTVTSAQKNPTAFYLCASSPQGGYEQYFGPGTRLTVT.

The genes are TRBV9 and TRBJ2-1, with a possible D match to TRBD2 (5 bases). The length of the CDR3 is 12 residues. The germline gives CDR1 SGDLS, CDR2 YYNGEE. Trimming pared 4 bases from V and 6 bases from J, leaving 8 bases between. The CDR3 loop is CASSFSGNEQFF. CDR3 DNA sequence: TGTGCCAGCAGCTTCAGCGGCAATGAGCAGTTCTTC.

The chain links TRBV21-1 to TRBJ2-1; the D call in the table, TRBD2, was not verified against the DNA. TRBV21-1 is marked as a pseudogene. The CDR3 sequence is 13 residues long. In DNA, the CDR3 is TGTGCCAGTTTAGATTTCCCCTACAATGAGCAGTTCTTC. Translation: CASLDFPYNEQFF.